The T cell receptor beta chain described here comes from a study of cytomegalovirus exposure and HLA in healthy donors. In the study overall: The 120 validation repertoires and the approximately 700 first-cohort repertoires shared a platform, a later analysis reported. Study findings and constraints: Three chains tied to CMV proved CMV antigen-specific in vitro. High sensitivity and specificity were reportedly achieved when the classifier diagnosed cytomegalovirus status.

A word on this clone: The antigen is not known.

Germline V gene data show CDR1 as SGHAT and CDR2 as FQNNGV. The CDR3 totals 13 residues. The V and J ends lost 5 bases and 0 bases respectively, with 5 bases between them. Clones were read by immunoSEQ multiplex PCR, and TCRdb kept only the in-frame ones, dropping some. The data contain some 180,000 clones, around nine tenths of them singletons. This sequence originates from a man aged 30-40 years in good health and CMV-seropositive. The sample was PBMCs. The chain links TRBV11-2 to TRBJ1-5; D not resolved. The CDR3 sequence: CASSRYSNQPQHF. CDR3 bases: TGTGCCAGCAGCCGGTATAGCAATCAGCCCCAGCATTTT.